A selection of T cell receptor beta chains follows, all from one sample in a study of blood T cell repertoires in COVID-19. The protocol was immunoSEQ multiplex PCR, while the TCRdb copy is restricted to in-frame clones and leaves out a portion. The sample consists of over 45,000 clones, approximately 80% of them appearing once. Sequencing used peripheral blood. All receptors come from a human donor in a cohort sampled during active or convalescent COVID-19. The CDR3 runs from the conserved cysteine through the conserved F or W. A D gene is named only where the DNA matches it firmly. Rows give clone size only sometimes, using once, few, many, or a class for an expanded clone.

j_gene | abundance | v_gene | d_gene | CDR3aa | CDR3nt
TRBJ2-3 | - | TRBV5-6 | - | CASSRWTVGTDTQYF | TGTGCCAGCAGCCGCTGGACAGTTGGCACAGATACGCAGTATTTT
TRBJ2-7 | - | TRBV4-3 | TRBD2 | CASSLSGSGDEQYF | TGCGCCAGCAGTCTTAGCGGGAGTGGGGACGAGCAGTACTTC
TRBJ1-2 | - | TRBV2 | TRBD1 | CASSERQGTGYTF | TGTGCCAGCAGTGAAAGACAGGGGACTGGCTACACCTTC
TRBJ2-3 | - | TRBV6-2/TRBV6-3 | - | CASSYLGISTDTQYF | TGTGCCAGCAGTTACCTCGGGATTAGCACAGATACGCAGTATTTT
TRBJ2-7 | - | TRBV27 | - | CASTPGAGGYYEQYF | TGTGCCAGCACCCCCGGGGCAGGGGGGTACTACGAGCAGTACTTC
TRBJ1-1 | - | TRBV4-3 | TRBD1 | CASSQVRGRGENTEAFF | TGCGCCAGCAGCCAGGTCAGGGGGCGCGGGGAAAACACTGAAGCTTTCTTT
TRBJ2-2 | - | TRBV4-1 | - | CASSQDTRGARTGELFF | TGCGCCAGCAGCCAAGACACCCGGGGGGCCAGGACCGGGGAGCTGTTTTTT
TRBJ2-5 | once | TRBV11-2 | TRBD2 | CASSLSSGGQETQYF | TGTGCCAGCAGCCTATCTAGCGGGGGCCAAGAGACCCAGTACTTC
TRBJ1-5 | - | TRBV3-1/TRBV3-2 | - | CASSQSKGRSVMQPQHF | TGTGCCAGCAGCCAGAGTAAGGGGCGGTCGGTGATGCAGCCCCAGCATTTT
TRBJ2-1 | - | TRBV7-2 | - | CASSLDSSSYNEQFF | TGTGCCAGCAGCCTGGACTCCAGCTCCTACAATGAGCAGTTCTTC
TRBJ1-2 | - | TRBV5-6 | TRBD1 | CASSSYTGVNYGYTF | TGTGCCAGCAGCTCCTATACAGGGGTTAACTATGGCTACACCTTC
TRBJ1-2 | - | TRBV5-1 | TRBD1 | CASSQNGPGQGYGYTF | TGCGCCAGCAGCCAAAATGGCCCGGGACAGGGTTATGGCTACACCTTC
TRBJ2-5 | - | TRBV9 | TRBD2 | CASSVSSGGRETQYF | TGTGCCAGCAGCGTCTCTAGCGGGGGACGGGAGACCCAGTACTTC
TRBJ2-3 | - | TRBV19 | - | CASSISGGPTDTQYF | TGTGCCAGTAGTATTAGCGGTGGACCCACAGATACGCAGTATTTT
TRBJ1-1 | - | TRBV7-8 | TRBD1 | CASSRDSMNTEAFF | TGTGCCAGCAGCCGGGACAGCATGAACACTGAAGCTTTCTTT
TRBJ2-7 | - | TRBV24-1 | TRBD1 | CATCWDRTGGSYYEQYF | TGTGCCACCTGCTGGGATCGGACAGGGGGAAGTTATTACGAGCAGTACTTC
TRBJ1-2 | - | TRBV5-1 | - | CASTNSGDYGYTF | TGCGCCAGCACCAATTCAGGGGACTATGGCTACACCTTC
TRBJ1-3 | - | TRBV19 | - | CASKNSQGSGNTIYF | TGTGCCAGTAAGAATAGTCAGGGTTCTGGAAACACCATATATTTT
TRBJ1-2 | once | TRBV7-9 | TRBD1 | CASSFKGGNYGYTF | TGTGCCAGCAGTTTTAAAGGGGGCAACTATGGCTACACCTTC
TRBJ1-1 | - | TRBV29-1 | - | CSVEGGAEAFF | TGCAGCGTTGAAGGGGGGGCTGAAGCTTTCTTT
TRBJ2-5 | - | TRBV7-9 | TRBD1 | CASSSPGQGETQYF | TGTGCCAGCAGCTCACCTGGACAGGGAGAGACCCAGTACTTC
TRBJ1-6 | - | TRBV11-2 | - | CASSLDPRYSPLHF | TGTGCCAGCAGCTTAGATCCCAGGTATTCACCCCTCCACTTT
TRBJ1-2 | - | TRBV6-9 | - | CATTGSKTQNGYTF | TGTGCTACTACAGGCAGTAAGACACAGAATGGCTACACCTTC
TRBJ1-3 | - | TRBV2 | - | CASSLETTGNTIYF | TGTGCCAGCAGTCTTGAGACTACTGGAAACACCATATATTTT
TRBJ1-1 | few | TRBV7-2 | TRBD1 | CASSPDRGRNTEAFF | TGTGCCAGCAGCCCCGACAGGGGTCGAAACACTGAAGCTTTCTTT
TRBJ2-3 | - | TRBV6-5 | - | CASSFRVGTDTQYF | TGTGCCAGCAGTTTCAGGGTGGGGACAGATACGCAGTATTTT
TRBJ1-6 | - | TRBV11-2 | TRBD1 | CASSRGQGSNSPLHF | TGTGCCAGCAGCCGGGGACAGGGTTCGAATTCACCCCTCCACTTT
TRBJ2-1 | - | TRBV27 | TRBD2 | CASSLYRLAGAGEQFF | TGTGCCAGCAGTCTATATCGACTAGCGGGGGCAGGGGAGCAGTTCTTC
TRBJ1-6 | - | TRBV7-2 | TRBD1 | CASSPGQGRSYNSPLHF | TGTGCCAGCAGTCCAGGACAGGGGAGGTCCTATAATTCACCCCTCCACTTT
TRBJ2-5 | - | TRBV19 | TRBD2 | CASSPRLAIQETQYF | TGTGCCAGTAGTCCTCGACTAGCGATCCAAGAGACCCAGTACTTC
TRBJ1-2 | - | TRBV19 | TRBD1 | CASSIDIDRGRYGYTF | TGTGCCAGTAGTATAGATATCGACAGGGGACGATATGGCTACACCTTC
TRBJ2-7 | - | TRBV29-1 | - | CSAARTASYEQYF | TGCAGCGCCGCTAGGACAGCCTCCTACGAGCAGTACTTC
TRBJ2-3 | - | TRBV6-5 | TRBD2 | CASSLLAGTTDTQYF | TGTGCCAGCAGTTTACTAGCGGGGACCACAGATACGCAGTATTTT
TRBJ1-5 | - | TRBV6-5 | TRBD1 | CASSSTGGGQPQHF | TGTGCCAGCAGCTCAACAGGGGGCGGACAGCCCCAGCATTTT
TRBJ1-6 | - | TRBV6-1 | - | CASSEAPSPNSPLHF | TGTGCCAGCAGTGAAGCGCCAAGCCCCAATTCACCCCTCCACTTT
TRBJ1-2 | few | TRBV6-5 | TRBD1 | CASRSTGTGLYGYTF | TGTGCCAGCAGAAGTACCGGGACAGGGCTCTATGGCTACACCTTC
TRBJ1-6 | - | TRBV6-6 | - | CASRIQGLGNSPLHF | TGTGCCAGCAGGATACAGGGCTTGGGAAATTCACCCCTCCACTTT
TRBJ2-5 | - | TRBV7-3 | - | CASSLGSGSHETQYF | TGTGCCAGCAGCTTAGGGAGCGGCTCCCATGAGACCCAGTACTTC
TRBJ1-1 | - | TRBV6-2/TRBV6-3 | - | CASSYHAGLEAFF | TGTGCCAGCAGTTACCATGCAGGGCTTGAAGCTTTCTTT
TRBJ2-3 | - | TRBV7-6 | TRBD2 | CASSLPAGEDTQYF | TGTGCCAGCAGCTTACCGGCGGGGGAAGATACGCAGTATTTT
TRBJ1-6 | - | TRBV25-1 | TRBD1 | CASSQGDTLRVSPLHF | TGTGCCAGCAGTCAGGGGGACACCTTAAGGGTATCACCCCTCCACTTT